This entry lists 20 T cell receptor beta chains sequenced from one sample in a study of T-cell reconstitution after alpha-beta-depleted transplantation in children. Researchers prepared the TCRbeta library using unique molecular identifiers, the study reports. Using its own MiXCR run on the PCR reads, TCRdb lists one record per CDR3 protein. The sample includes hundreds of thousands of distinct CDR3 sequences, 10% to 15% of them seen just once. The sample consisted of PBMCs, mostly from graft donor cells, taken 360 days after TCRalphabeta/CD19-depleted stem cell transplant. These receptors all stem from a male patient between 5 and 17 years old who had a stem cell transplant for acute myeloid leukemia, so the T cells may come from the graft donor.

This clonotype was counted once. A single base separates this from a much larger clone, so it may be a read error. Because the CDR3 is missing its conserved closing phenylalanine or tryptophan, this is likely a read error. This chain joins TRBV7-9 and TRBJ2-7; unclear D gene. Trimming left V 0 bases short and J 5 bases short, with 2 bases between. The germline V gene has CDR1 SEHNR and CDR2 FQNEAQ (reference sequence). The CDR3 is 11 residues long. The CDR3 DNA sequence: TGTGCCAGCAGCTTAGCGGACGAGCAGTACCTC. This translates into CASSLADEQYL.

The table lists this clonotype with a few counts. The chain employs TRBV4-3 and TRBJ2-4; D gene ambiguous. Germline values: CDR1 LGHNA, CDR2 YSLEER. The CDR3 spans 16 residues. Trimming removed 2 bases at V and 0 bases at J, with 11 bases between. The CDR3 region has the DNA TGCGCCAGCAGCCAATCTGGGTCGGGAGCCAAAAACATTCAGTACTTC. Protein: CASSQSGSGAKNIQYF.

This clonotype occurred a few times. The chain employs TRBV12-3 or TRBV12-4 and TRBJ1-6; unclear D gene. There are 16 residues in the CDR3. Trimming took off 4 bases at V and 4 bases at J, with 14 bases between the two ends. The DNA for the CDR3 is TGTGCCAGCAGTTCTTCTAGGGATTTGTATAATTCACCCCTCCACTTT. Residues: CASSSSRDLYNSPLHF.

J is TRBJ2-1 and V is TRBV29-1; D not certain. CDR1 is SQVTM and CDR2 is ANQGSEA in the germline V gene. The CDR3 length is 10 residues. V was pared by 3 bases and J by 6 bases, with 3 bases between. The CDR3 nucleotides are TGCAGCGTTGATGGCAATGAGCAGTTCTTC. This gives the protein CSVDGNEQFF.

This clonotype showed up many times. The chain links TRBV3-1 to TRBJ2-2; TRBD2 aligns across 7 bases. CDR1 is LGHDT and CDR2 is YNNKEL in the germline V gene (reference sequence). Germline trimming cut 1 base from V and 0 bases from J; bases unmatched to any gene: 2. The CDR3 totals 16 residues. The CDR3 here is CASSQGRGSNTGELFF. The CDR3 DNA reads TGTGCCAGCAGCCAAGGGCGGGGGTCGAACACCGGGGAGCTGTTTTTT.

This clonotype was seen a handful of times. The chain joins TRBV7-8 to TRBJ2-2; TRBD2 matches at 15 bases. This CDR3 contains 18 residues. V shed 5 bases, J shed 2 bases, and the junction held 6 bases outside the gene matches. Looked up from germline, CDR1 is SGHVS and CDR2 is FQNEAQ. CDR3 coding DNA: TGTGCCAGCAGCCGCCGGACTAGCGGGAGGGAAAACACCGGGGAGCTGTTTTTT. This gives the protein CASSRRTSGRENTGELFF.

This chain joins TRBV6-5 and TRBJ1-1, with a weak D call TRBD1 (6 bases). CDR1 is MNHEY and CDR2 is SVGAGI in the germline V gene. Trimming removed 4 bases from V and 0 bases from J, with 18 bases in between. The CDR3 loop spans 17 amino acids. The CDR3 spells CASSSGQSIVMNTEAFF. The CDR3 DNA reads TGTGCCAGCAGTTCTGGACAGTCTATAGTAATGAACACTGAAGCTTTCTTT.

This sequence joins TRBV7-2 and TRBJ2-7; D assignment may be TRBD1 or TRBD2 (5 bases each). Germline V gene data show CDR1 as SGHTA and CDR2 as FQGNSA. This CDR3 contains 15 residues. The V end lost 4 bases, the J end lost 3 bases, and 16 bases lay between the germline ends. This CDR3 is CASSSTGTLNYEQYF. CDR3 DNA sequence: TGTGCCAGCAGCTCAACCGGGACGCTCAACTACGAGCAGTACTTC.

The genes are TRBV6-2 or TRBV6-3 and TRBJ2-7; a weak D match, TRBD1 (6 bases). Between the trimmed V and J ends, which lost 7 bases and 3 bases, there was a span of 19 bases. Germline CDR1 and CDR2: MNHEY and SVGEGT. The CDR3 has 15 residues. The DNA for the CDR3 is TGTGCCAGCACCAAAAGGGACGCAGGGGTCTACGAGCAGTACTTC. This encodes CASTKRDAGVYEQYF.

The V and J genes are TRBV9 and TRBJ2-7, with D possibly matching TRBD1 (6 bases). Germline V gene lookup returns CDR1 SGDLS and CDR2 YYNGEE. V lost 2 bases and J 6 bases, leaving 18 bases between the germline ends. The CDR3 loop spans 15 amino acids. CDR3: CASSVEPGVWSEQYF. CDR3 DNA sequence: TGTGCCAGCAGCGTCGAACCAGGGGTATGGTCCGAGCAGTACTTC.

The V gene is TRBV20-1, the J gene TRBJ2-7; 13 bases map to TRBD2. The CDR3 has 14 residues. V gave up 7 bases and J gave up 5 bases; unmatched junction bases: 8. Germline-derived CDR1 and CDR2 are DFQATT and SNEGSKA (reference sequence). The CDR3 here is CSESGLAGSDEQYF. CDR3 DNA sequence: TGCAGTGAATCGGGACTAGCGGGATCGGACGAGCAGTACTTC.

In this sample, this clonotype turned up a few times. This sequence joins TRBV20-1 and TRBJ2-1, with 8 bases aligning to TRBD2. The germline V gene has CDR1 DFQATT and CDR2 SNEGSKA (reference sequence). V was clipped by 0 bases and J by 9 bases; unmatched bases: 7. This CDR3 is built from 14 residues. The CDR3 is CSARERGLGFEQFF. The CDR3 DNA follows: TGCAGTGCTAGAGAAAGGGGACTAGGATTTGAGCAGTTCTTC.

This clonotype was counted at least ten times. The V call is TRBV7-8, the J call TRBJ1-1; a possible D gene is TRBD1 (5 bases). This CDR3 has 13 amino acids. The germline V gene encodes CDR1 SGHVS and CDR2 FQNEAQ. Trimming left V 5 bases short and J 1 base short, with 8 bases between. This CDR3 reads CASSRGQNTEAFF. The CDR3 nucleotides read TGTGCCAGCAGCCGGGGCCAGAACACTGAAGCTTTCTTT.

This clonotype occurred many times. This sequence joins TRBV6-5 and TRBJ2-7; TRBD2 matches at 11 bases. The CDR3 loop spans 15 amino acids. The junction had 12 bases not matched to a gene; V was cut back by 11 bases and J by 3 bases. CDR1 MNHEY and CDR2 SVGAGI come from the germline V gene. In DNA, the CDR3 is TGTGCCCGAGCCCGCGAGACTAGCGGGAACTACGAGCAGTACTTC. It specifies CARARETSGNYEQYF.

The J gene is TRBJ2-7, the V gene TRBV28; 7 bases are shared with TRBD1. Germline CDR1 and CDR2: MDHEN and SYDVKM. The CDR3 sequence is 16 residues long. Trimming at V came to 5 bases and at J to 0 bases, leaving 10 bases not matched to a gene. This CDR3 reads CASSGGNRGVSYEQYF. CDR3 DNA: TGTGCCAGCAGTGGCGGAAACAGGGGTGTCTCCTACGAGCAGTACTTC.

This rearrangement joins TRBV6-5 to TRBJ1-5; D might be TRBD1 (5 bases). The germline V gene encodes CDR1 MNHEY and CDR2 SVGAGI. The CDR3 runs to 13 residues. The germline V and J ends were trimmed by 6 bases and 6 bases, with 12 bases remaining between them. CDR3 sequence (DNA): TGTGCCAGCAGCCGGGAGGGGTCTCAGCCCCAGCATTTT. Amino acids: CASSREGSQPQHF.

The sample holds a few counts of this clonotype. This chain links TRBV5-1 with TRBJ1-2; D possibly corresponds to TRBD1 (5 bases). The ends were cut back, 4 bases at V and 2 bases at J, with 9 bases in the middle. Per germline, CDR1 SGHRS and CDR2 YFSETQ. The CDR3 has 13 amino acids. This chain's CDR3 is CASSRRDNYGYTF. In DNA form, the CDR3 reads TGCGCCAGCAGCCGGCGGGACAACTATGGCTACACCTTC.

This chain links TRBV20-1 with TRBJ2-7; D is unclear. Germline CDR1 and CDR2: DFQATT and SNEGSKA (reference sequence). V was pared by 8 bases and J by 6 bases, with 14 bases between. This CDR3 has 11 residues. This CDR3 reads CSSLDLVEQYF. CDR3 coding DNA: TGCAGTTCCCTGGATCTAGTCGAGCAGTACTTC.

This clonotype was counted between two and nine times. V is TRBV15 and J is TRBJ2-3; 8 bases are a match to TRBD2. Germline CDR1 and CDR2: LNHNV and YYDKDF (reference sequence). This CDR3 region has 15 residues. Trimming took 0 bases from V and 5 from J; bases not matched to a gene: 4. This chain's CDR3 is CATSRDPLAGDTQYF. As DNA, the CDR3 is TGTGCCACCAGCAGAGATCCCCTAGCGGGAGATACGCAGTATTTT.

This clonotype has a count of ten or more. This chain links TRBV24-1 with TRBJ2-2; D is unresolved. The CDR3 length is 16 residues. Germline V gene lookup returns CDR1 KGHDR and CDR2 SFDVKD. V lost 0 bases, J lost 0 bases, and 7 bases lay in between. For the CDR3, the DNA is TGTGCCACCAGTGATTTGGTTGCGGCGAACACCGGGGAGCTGTTTTTT. Translating it yields CATSDLVAANTGELFF.